A single sample gave rise to the 26 T cell receptor beta chains below, sequenced in a study of cytomegalovirus exposure and HLA in healthy donors. PCR primers comprised 60 Vbeta and 13 Jbeta primers. TCRdb's table, derived via immunoSEQ multiplex PCR, lists solely in-frame clones and lacks some. The sample holds 100,000 or so clones; about 69% are singletons and the top ten take around 1.3%. Sequenced sample: PBMCs. These receptors were obtained from a middle-aged man in good health and CMV-seronegative.

This clone has just a few counts. The chain uses TRBV28 and TRBJ1-2, with 9 bases lining up with TRBD1. V lost 4 bases and J lost 7; bases outside the gene matches: 10. CDR1 and CDR2 from the germline V gene are MDHEN and SYDVKM. CDR3 length equals 15 residues. The CDR3 loop reads CASSSHRGRWGGYTF. DNA of the CDR3: TGTGCCAGCAGTTCTCACAGGGGGCGCTGGGGTGGCTACACCTTC.

V and J are TRBV18 and TRBJ1-1, with a tentative D call TRBD1 (5 bases). Germline assignment: CDR1 KGHSH and CDR2 LQKENI. The CDR3 runs to 15 residues. Trimming left V 6 bases short and J 1 base short, with 15 bases between. The DNA for the CDR3 is TGTGCCAGCTCCCCGAACTCACAGGCGAACACTGAAGCTTTCTTT. Encoded protein: CASSPNSQANTEAFF.

This rearrangement joins TRBV5-6 to TRBJ2-5; tentative D call: TRBD1 (6 bases). The CDR3 runs 14 residues. V lost 3 bases to trimming and J lost 5 bases, with 14 bases between them. The V gene's germline CDR1 is SGHDT and CDR2 YYEEEE. In nucleotides, the CDR3 is TGTGCCAGCAGCTACTCAGGGGTTGGGGAGACCCAGTACTTC. Translating it yields CASSYSGVGETQYF.

The V and J genes are TRBV29-1 and TRBJ2-7, with 9 bases identical to TRBD2. Germline lookup yields CDR1 SQVTM and CDR2 ANQGSEA. The CDR3 is 16 amino acids. Trimming removed 5 bases from V and 0 bases from J; junction bases left unmatched: 11. The CDR3 DNA follows: TGCAGCGTTTCGAGTTTGGGACTAGCATCCTCCTACGAGCAGTACTTC. Translation gives CSVSSLGLASSYEQYF.

This clone was seen more than once but under ten times. V is TRBV14 and J is TRBJ1-4; D is possibly TRBD1 (5 bases). The CDR3 is 16 residues long. Between the trimmed V and J ends, which lost 1 base and 4 bases, there was a span of 13 bases. Germline V gene sequence: CDR1 SGHDN, CDR2 FVKESK. CDR3 protein: CASSQVGPRVNEKLFF. As DNA, the CDR3 is TGTGCCAGCAGCCAAGTTGGTCCCAGGGTTAATGAAAAACTGTTTTTT.

The rearrangement links TRBV5-1 to TRBJ1-4; perhaps TRBD1 as D (5 bases). Per the germline V gene, CDR1 is SGHRS and CDR2 is YFSETQ. The CDR3 extends over 16 amino acids. Deletions cut 0 bases from V and 7 bases from J, with 16 bases between. The CDR3 sequence is CASSLERPGFREKLFF. CDR3 coding DNA: TGCGCCAGCAGCTTGGAACGACCAGGGTTTCGTGAAAAACTGTTTTTT.

V and J are TRBV9 and TRBJ1-3; TRBD1 matches at 10 bases. CDR3 length: 18 amino acids. With 4 bases clipped from V and 1 base from J, the junction kept 11 bases outside the gene matches. The germline V gene has CDR1 SGDLS and CDR2 YYNGEE. The CDR3 bases are TGTGCCAGCAGCTCACGACAGGGGGCTGTTGTATCTGGAAACACCATATATTTT. It is translated as CASSSRQGAVVSGNTIYF.

The chain carries TRBV19 and TRBJ2-7, with TRBD1 matching over 10 bases. J was trimmed by 2 bases and V by 10 bases; bases with no gene match: 8. Germline V gene data show CDR1 as LNHDA and CDR2 as SQIVND (reference sequence). CDR3 length equals 14 residues. CDR3 in DNA: TGTGCCACCTCTACCGGGACAGGGGCCTACGAGCAGTACTTC. Amino acid sequence: CATSTGTGAYEQYF.

The J gene is TRBJ2-3, the V gene TRBV9; the match to TRBD1 covers 7 bases. CDR3 size: 16 residues. Germline V gene data show CDR1 as SGDLS and CDR2 as YYNGEE. V was pared by 2 bases and J by 0 bases, with 6 bases of the junction left unmatched. This CDR3 reads CASSVPTGLSTDTQYF. CDR3 coding DNA: TGTGCCAGCAGCGTCCCGACAGGGCTAAGCACAGATACGCAGTATTTT. The variable domain in full, completed from reference TRBV9 and TRBJ2-3, reads DSGVTQTPKHLITATGQRVTLRCSPRSGDLSVYWYQQSLDQGLQFLIQYYNGEERAKGNILERFSAQQFPDLHSELNLSSLELGDSALYFCASSVPTGLSTDTQYFGPGTRLTVL.

In this sample, this clone turned up once. The chain uses TRBV4-2 and TRBJ2-1, with TRBD2 identical over 11 bases. In germline, CDR1 is LGHNA, CDR2 YNFKEQ. The CDR3 length is 16 residues. Trimming removed 0 bases from V and 14 bases from J; junction bases left unmatched: 12. CDR3 coding DNA: TGTGCCAGCAGCCAAGATTCCGGACTAGCGGGCCGCGGGGAGTTCTTC. This encodes CASSQDSGLAGRGEFF.

This chain connects TRBV4-2 to TRBJ1-2; 8 bases fit TRBD1. After removal of 0 bases from V and 5 bases from J, the junction contained 5 bases not matched to a gene. The germline V gene has CDR1 LGHNA and CDR2 YNFKEQ. The CDR3 extends over 15 amino acids. The CDR3 region is CASSQEGTGGYGYTF. The DNA for the CDR3 is TGTGCCAGCAGCCAAGAGGGGACAGGAGGATATGGCTACACCTTC.

On this clone itself: Other DNA sequences in the same sample also yield this CDR3. This rearrangement joins TRBV5-1 to TRBJ2-1; 12 bases agree with TRBD2. With V trimmed by 4 bases and J by 5 bases, 4 bases remained unmatched. Germline V gene sequence: CDR1 SGHRS, CDR2 YFSETQ. The CDR3 contains 15 residues. Written as DNA, the CDR3 is TGCGCCAGCAGCAGTACTAGCGGGAGGAACAATGAGCAGTTCTTC. It is translated as CASSSTSGRNNEQFF.

This chain links TRBV6-1 with TRBJ2-5, with D possibly being TRBD1 (6 bases). Deletions cut 4 bases from V and 6 bases from J, with 15 bases between. The CDR3 spans 14 residues. The germline CDR1 and CDR2 sequences are MNHNS and SASEGT. CDR3 sequence reads: CASSGLGQLKTQYF. The CDR3 region has the DNA TGTGCCAGCAGTGGATTAGGACAGTTAAAGACCCAGTACTTC.

The chain combines TRBV29-1 with TRBJ1-2; D unresolved. This CDR3 has 16 amino acids. V was trimmed by 3 bases and J by 4 bases, leaving 21 bases between them. Germline V gives CDR1 SQVTM, CDR2 ANQGSEA. DNA of the CDR3: TGCAGCGTTGACCCGGACTCCCTCTGGTCGGCCTATGGCTACACCTTC. Translation gives CSVDPDSLWSAYGYTF.

This chain uses TRBV11-2 with TRBJ2-7, with D unclear. The CDR3 runs to 12 residues. Germline assignment: CDR1 SGHAT and CDR2 FQNNGV. The V and J ends lost 1 base and 6 bases respectively, with 7 bases between them. As DNA, the CDR3 is TGTGCCAGCAGCTTAGTCGGGTCCGAGCAGTACTTC. This gives the protein CASSLVGSEQYF.

J is TRBJ1-3 and V is TRBV5-1, with D tentatively TRBD1 (5 bases). V lost 4 bases and J lost 5, with 13 bases in between. Germline CDR1 SGHRS, CDR2 YFSETQ. CDR3 length: 14 residues. For the CDR3, the DNA is TGCGCCAGCAGCCGGGGGGAGGGCCGAAACACCATATATTTT. It yields the protein CASSRGEGRNTIYF.

This clone was picked up a small number of times. This rearrangement joins TRBV5-6 to TRBJ2-7; 14 nucleotides match TRBD2. Germline loops: CDR1 SGHDT, CDR2 YYEEEE. This CDR3 has 15 residues. Trimming at V came to 4 bases and at J to 6 bases, leaving 6 bases not matched to a gene. The CDR3 DNA follows: TGTGCCAGCAGCCTAATTGGGACTAGCGGGAGCGAGCAGTACTTC. This codes for CASSLIGTSGSEQYF. The full variable domain, its missing parts supplied by reference TRBV5-6 and TRBJ2-7, is DAGVTQSPTHLIKTRGQQVTLRCSPKSGHDTVSWYQQALGQGPQFIFQYYEEEERQRGNFPDRFSGHQFPNYSSELNVNALLLGDSALYLCASSLIGTSGSEQYFGPGTRLTVT.

This rearrangement joins TRBV18 to TRBJ1-3; D possibly corresponds to TRBD1 (6 bases). In germline, CDR1 is KGHSH, CDR2 LQKENI. Trimming cost V 3 bases and J 0 bases, with 9 bases left between them. This CDR3 spans 15 amino acids. CDR3 amino acids: CASSPDSRSGNTIYF. CDR3 bases: TGTGCCAGCTCACCGGACAGCCGCTCTGGAAACACCATATATTTT.

The CDR3 loop reads CAASLGGGSEQFF. DNA for the CDR3: TGTGCCGCAAGTTTAGGGGGGGGCAGTGAGCAGTTCTTC. The V and J genes are TRBV6-5 and TRBJ2-1, with a weak D call TRBD2 (7 bases). V lost 11 bases and J lost 9, with 20 bases in between. Germline loops: CDR1 MNHEY, CDR2 SVGAGI. The CDR3 spans 13 residues.

The chain uses TRBV28 and TRBJ1-2, with D possibly TRBD1 on 5 matching bases. Between the trimmed V and J ends, which lost 6 bases and 7 bases, there was a span of 9 bases. Germline assignment: CDR1 MDHEN and CDR2 SYDVKM. The CDR3 covers 11 residues. CDR3 residues: CASSPGGGYTF. The DNA for the CDR3 is TGTGCCAGCAGCCCGGGGGGTGGCTACACCTTC.

The chain couples TRBV2 to TRBJ2-7, with 9 nucleotides matching TRBD1. The V gene's germline CDR1 is SNHLY and CDR2 FYNNEI. The CDR3 has 12 residues. After removal of 7 bases from V and 7 bases from J, the junction contained 5 bases not matched to a gene. The CDR3 coding sequence is TGTGCCAGCACCCTGACAGGGGGTGAGCAGTACTTC. It specifies CASTLTGGEQYF.

The CDR3 spells CASSYSRRTDSPLHF. The CDR3 nucleotides read TGTGCCAGCAGTTACTCGAGAAGGACTGATTCACCCCTCCACTTT. The chain couples TRBV6-5 to TRBJ1-6; D unresolved. The CDR3 covers 15 residues. Germline V gene data show CDR1 as MNHEY and CDR2 as SVGAGI. V was trimmed by 0 bases and J by 8 bases, leaving 11 bases between them.

The chain has TRBV4-1 and TRBJ1-3, with TRBD1 matching 8 bases. CDR3 length: 16 amino acids. Trimming cost V 2 bases and J 0 bases; bases outside gene matches: 3. Germline V gene data show CDR1 as MGHRA and CDR2 as YSYEKL. The CDR3 DNA reads TGCGCCAGCAGCCAACCAACAGGGGGCTCTGGAAACACCATATATTTT. Amino acids: CASSQPTGGSGNTIYF.

This chain joins TRBV19 and TRBJ1-5, with a possible D match to TRBD1 (5 bases). CDR1 and CDR2 (germline): LNHDA, SQIVND (reference sequence). The CDR3 totals 16 residues. V was shortened by 7 bases and J by 2 bases, with 18 bases between the two germline ends. The CDR3 coding sequence is TGTGCCAGTACCACCTGGGGGGGAGAGGGCAATCAGCCCCAGCATTTT. Translation gives CASTTWGGEGNQPQHF. Complete variable domain (other parts from reference TRBV19 and TRBJ1-5): DGGITQSPKYLFRKEGQNVTLSCEQNLNHDAMYWYRQDPGQGLRLIYYSQIVNDFQKGDIAEGYSVSREKKESFPLTVTSAQKNPTAFYLCASTTWGGEGNQPQHFGDGTRLSIL.

This rearrangement joins TRBV7-9 to TRBJ2-1; D is perhaps TRBD1 (6 bases). V dropped 5 bases and J dropped 8 bases, with 19 bases sitting between them. The CDR3 totals 15 residues. The V gene's germline CDR1 is SEHNR and CDR2 FQNEAQ (reference sequence). The CDR3 sequence is CASSRTAPMGHEQFF. The CDR3 coding sequence is TGTGCCAGCAGCCGGACAGCCCCTATGGGCCATGAGCAGTTCTTC.

The table lists this clone with a few counts. The chain links TRBV10-2 to TRBJ2-3; 13 nucleotides agree with TRBD2. The CDR3 covers 19 residues. Trimming at V came to 3 bases and at J to 3 bases, leaving 12 bases not matched to a gene. From germline, CDR1 is WSHSY and CDR2 SAAADI. The CDR3 nucleotides are TGCGCCAGCAGTGATTCACTAGCGGGAGGGTTACGTAGGACAGATACGCAGTATTTT. It specifies CASSDSLAGGLRRTDTQYF.